What follows is one TCR beta chain and its context. What it binds is unknown. The data derive from a study of cytomegalovirus exposure and HLA in healthy donors. Study-level results: Diagnosis of cytomegalovirus status made by the classifier reportedly showed high specificity and sensitivity. It was found in a later analysis that first-cohort TCR clusters tended to co-occur in the 100 to 150 validation repertoires. Investigators reported approximately 170 TCR beta chains as tied to cytomegalovirus. While the bulk of TCR sequences proved rare, some public TCRs turned up in many donors.

The germline V gene has CDR1 MDHEN and CDR2 SYDVKM. Trimming left V 9 bases short and J 1 base short, with 15 bases between. This CDR3 spans 14 amino acids. The method was immunoSEQ multiplex PCR; TCRdb's version includes in-frame clones alone and lacks a portion of them. Among 75,000 to 100,000 clones listed, 96% were seen once. The TCR was taken from a man aged 18 to 29 in good health and CMV-seronegative. The chain couples TRBV28 to TRBJ2-5; D not certain. Input material: PBMCs. Here the CDR3 reads CASLPFGLQETQYF. CDR3 sequence (DNA): TGTGCCAGTTTACCTTTTGGGCTCCAAGAGACCCAGTACTTC.